Detailed here is one T cell receptor beta chain. Its cognate antigen is unknown. The assay was immunoSEQ multiplex PCR, and TCRdb's table has in-frame clones only and misses some. The top ten hold 2.5% to 3% of the sample, which has 150,000 to 200,000 clones, more than 80% seen once. This specimen belongs to a study of T cell responses to AZD1222 COVID-19 vaccine. General study results and limits: Close to half of all spike-specific TCRs reportedly target regions of the variants that are unmutated.

Germline CDR1 reads ENHRY; CDR2 reads SYGVKD. The CDR3 sequence is 15 residues long. V was trimmed by 2 bases and J by 0 bases, leaving 10 bases between them. The source was peripheral blood, collected on day 0 of AZD1222 vaccination. This TCR derives from an adult in good health. The gene calls are TRBV10-3 and TRBJ1-1, with no clear D. CDR3 sequence: CAISEVETLNTEAFF. The DNA of the CDR3 is TGTGCCATCAGTGAGGTGGAGACACTGAACACTGAAGCTTTCTTT.